This T cell receptor beta chain derives from a study of CD4+ T cells in melanoma. The assay was immunoSEQ multiplex PCR, and TCRdb's table has in-frame clones only and misses some. The repertoire holds around 19,000 clones, roughly 80% seen once, with 5.4% in the top ten. CDR3 size: 18 residues. Germline CDR1 reads SGHNT; CDR2 reads YYREEE (reference sequence). V shed 0 bases, J shed 5 bases, and the junction held 15 bases outside the gene matches. By frequency in the sample, this clone is medium-sized. Its antigen is unidentified. Study findings and constraints: CD8+ T cell, macrophage and B cell function reportedly correlated with neoantigen-specific CD4+ T cells. In melanoma, neoantigen-specific CD4+ T cells reportedly differed in differentiation state.

This TCR came from a human donor with melanoma. Sequences were obtained from cells from a culture (not recorded whether cultured in vitro). The chain has TRBV5-4 and TRBJ1-2; 8 nucleotides line up with TRBD1. CDR3 residues: CASSLGGPGGAKMYGYTF. In DNA, the CDR3 is TGTGCCAGCAGCTTGGGTGGGCCAGGGGGCGCGAAGATGTATGGCTACACCTTC.